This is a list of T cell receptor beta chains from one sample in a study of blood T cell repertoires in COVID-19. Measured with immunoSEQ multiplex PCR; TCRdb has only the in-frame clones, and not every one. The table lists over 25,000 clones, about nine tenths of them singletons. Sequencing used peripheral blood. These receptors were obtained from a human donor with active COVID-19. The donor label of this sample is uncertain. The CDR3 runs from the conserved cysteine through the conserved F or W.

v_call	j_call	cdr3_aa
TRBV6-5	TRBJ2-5	CASGPYRGYQETQYF
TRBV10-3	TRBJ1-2	CAISESGQGYGYTF
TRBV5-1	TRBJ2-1	CASSSSGGYNEQFF
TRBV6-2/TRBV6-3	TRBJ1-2	CASSYGAPRGYTF
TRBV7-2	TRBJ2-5	CASSLSSGLETQYF
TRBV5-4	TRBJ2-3	CASSPGLAGSSTDTQYF
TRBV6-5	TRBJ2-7	CASSSDSYEQYF
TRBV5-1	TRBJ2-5	CASSLVPSGGKETQYF
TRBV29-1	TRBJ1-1	CSVAKTEGAEAFF
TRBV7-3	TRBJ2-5	CASSLDGAGQETQYF